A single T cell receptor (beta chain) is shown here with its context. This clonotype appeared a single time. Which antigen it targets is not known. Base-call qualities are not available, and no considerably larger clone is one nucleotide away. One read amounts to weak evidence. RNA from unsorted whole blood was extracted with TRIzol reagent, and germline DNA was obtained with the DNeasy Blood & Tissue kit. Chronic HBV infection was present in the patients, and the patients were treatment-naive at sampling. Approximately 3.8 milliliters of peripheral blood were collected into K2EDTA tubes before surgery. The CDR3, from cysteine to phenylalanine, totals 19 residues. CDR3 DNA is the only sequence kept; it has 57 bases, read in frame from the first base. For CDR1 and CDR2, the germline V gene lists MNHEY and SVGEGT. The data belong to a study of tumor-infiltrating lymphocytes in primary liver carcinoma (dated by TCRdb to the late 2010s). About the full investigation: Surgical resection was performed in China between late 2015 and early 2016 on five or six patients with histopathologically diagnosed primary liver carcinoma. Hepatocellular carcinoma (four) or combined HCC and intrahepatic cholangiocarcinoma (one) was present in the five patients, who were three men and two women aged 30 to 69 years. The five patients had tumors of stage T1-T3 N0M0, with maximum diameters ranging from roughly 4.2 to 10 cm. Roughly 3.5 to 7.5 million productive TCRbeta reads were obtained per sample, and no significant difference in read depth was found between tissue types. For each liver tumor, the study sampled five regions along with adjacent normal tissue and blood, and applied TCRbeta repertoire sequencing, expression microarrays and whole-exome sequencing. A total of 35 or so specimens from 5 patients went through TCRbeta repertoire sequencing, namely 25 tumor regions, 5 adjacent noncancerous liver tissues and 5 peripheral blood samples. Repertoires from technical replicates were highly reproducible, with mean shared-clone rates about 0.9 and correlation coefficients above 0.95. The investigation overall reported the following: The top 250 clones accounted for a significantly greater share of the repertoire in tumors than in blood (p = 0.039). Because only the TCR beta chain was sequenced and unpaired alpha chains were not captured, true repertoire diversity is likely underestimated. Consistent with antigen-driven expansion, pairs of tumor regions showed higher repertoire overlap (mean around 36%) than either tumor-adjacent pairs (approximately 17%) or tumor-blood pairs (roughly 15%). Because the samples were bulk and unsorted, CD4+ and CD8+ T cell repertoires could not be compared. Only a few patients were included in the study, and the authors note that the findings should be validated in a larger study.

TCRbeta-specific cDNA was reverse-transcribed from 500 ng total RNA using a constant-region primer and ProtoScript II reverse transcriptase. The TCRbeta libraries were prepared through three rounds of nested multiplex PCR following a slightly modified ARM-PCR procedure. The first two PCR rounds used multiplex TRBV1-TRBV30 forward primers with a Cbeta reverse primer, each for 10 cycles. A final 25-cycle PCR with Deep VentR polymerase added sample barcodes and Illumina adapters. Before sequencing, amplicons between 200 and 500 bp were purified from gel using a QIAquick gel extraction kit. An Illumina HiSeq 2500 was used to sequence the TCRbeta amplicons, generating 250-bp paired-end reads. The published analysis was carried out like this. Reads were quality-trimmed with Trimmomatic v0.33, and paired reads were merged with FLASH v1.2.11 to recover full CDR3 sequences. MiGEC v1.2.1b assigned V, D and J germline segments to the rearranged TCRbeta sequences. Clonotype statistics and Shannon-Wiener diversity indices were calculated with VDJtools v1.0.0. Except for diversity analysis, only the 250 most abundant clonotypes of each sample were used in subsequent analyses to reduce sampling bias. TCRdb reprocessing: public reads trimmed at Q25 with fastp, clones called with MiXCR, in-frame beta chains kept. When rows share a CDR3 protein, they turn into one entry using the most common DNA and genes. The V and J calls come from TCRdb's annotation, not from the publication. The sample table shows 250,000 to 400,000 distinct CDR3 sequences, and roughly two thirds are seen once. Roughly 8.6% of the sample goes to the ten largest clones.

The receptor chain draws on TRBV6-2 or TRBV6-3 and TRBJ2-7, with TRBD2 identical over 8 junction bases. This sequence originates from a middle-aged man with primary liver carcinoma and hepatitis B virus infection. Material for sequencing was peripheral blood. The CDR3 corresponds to CAGSYPRRTSLRGAYEQYF. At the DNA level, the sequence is TGTGCTGGCAGTTACCCTCGTCGGACTAGCCTTAGAGGAGCCTACGAGCAGTACTTC.